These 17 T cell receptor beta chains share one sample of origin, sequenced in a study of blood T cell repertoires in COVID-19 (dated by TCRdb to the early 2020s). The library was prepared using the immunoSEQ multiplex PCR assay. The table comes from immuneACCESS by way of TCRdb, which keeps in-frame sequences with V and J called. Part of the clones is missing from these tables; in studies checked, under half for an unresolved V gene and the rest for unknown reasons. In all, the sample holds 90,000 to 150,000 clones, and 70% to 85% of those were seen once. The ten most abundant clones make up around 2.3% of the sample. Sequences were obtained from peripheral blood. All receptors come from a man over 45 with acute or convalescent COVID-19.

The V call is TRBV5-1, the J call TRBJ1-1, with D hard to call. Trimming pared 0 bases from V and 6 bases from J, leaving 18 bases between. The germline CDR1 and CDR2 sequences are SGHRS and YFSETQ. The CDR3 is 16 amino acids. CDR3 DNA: TGCGCCAGCAGCTTGGCCGGGGTAAATACGGGCTCTGAAGCTTTCTTT. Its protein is CASSLAGVNTGSEAFF.

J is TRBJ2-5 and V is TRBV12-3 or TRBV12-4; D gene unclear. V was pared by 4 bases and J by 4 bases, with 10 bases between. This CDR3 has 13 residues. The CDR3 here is CASSSEVRETQYF. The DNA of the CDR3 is TGTGCCAGCAGTTCAGAGGTCAGAGAGACCCAGTACTTC.

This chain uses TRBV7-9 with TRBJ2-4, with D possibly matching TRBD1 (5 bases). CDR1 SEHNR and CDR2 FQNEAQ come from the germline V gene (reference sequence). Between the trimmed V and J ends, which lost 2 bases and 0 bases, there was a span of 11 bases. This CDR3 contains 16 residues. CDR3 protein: CASSLTQGRAKNIQYF. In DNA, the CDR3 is TGTGCCAGCAGCTTAACGCAGGGTCGAGCCAAAAACATTCAGTACTTC.

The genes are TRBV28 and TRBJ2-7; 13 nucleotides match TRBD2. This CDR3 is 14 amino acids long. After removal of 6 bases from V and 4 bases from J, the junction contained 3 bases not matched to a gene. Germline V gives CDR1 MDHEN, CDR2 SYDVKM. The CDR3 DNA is TGTGCCAGCAGGGAGACTAGCGGGGGGTACGAGCAGTACTTC. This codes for CASRETSGGYEQYF.

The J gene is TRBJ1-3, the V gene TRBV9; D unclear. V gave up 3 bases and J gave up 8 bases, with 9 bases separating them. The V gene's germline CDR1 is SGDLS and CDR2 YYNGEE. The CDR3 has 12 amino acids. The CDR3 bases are TGTGCCAGCAGCGCCCCCCGAGACACCATATATTTT. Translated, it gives CASSAPRDTIYF. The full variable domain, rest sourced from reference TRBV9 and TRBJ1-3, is DSGVTQTPKHLITATGQRVTLRCSPRSGDLSVYWYQQSLDQGLQFLIQYYNGEERAKGNILERFSAQQFPDLHSELNLSSLELGDSALYFCASSAPRDTIYFGEGSWLTVV.

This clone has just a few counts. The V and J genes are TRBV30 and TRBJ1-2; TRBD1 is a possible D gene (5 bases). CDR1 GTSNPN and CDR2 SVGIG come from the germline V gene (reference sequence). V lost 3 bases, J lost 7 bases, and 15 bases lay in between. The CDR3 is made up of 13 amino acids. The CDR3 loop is CAWRDTPYGGYTF. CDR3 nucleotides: TGTGCCTGGAGGGACACTCCTTACGGTGGCTACACCTTC.

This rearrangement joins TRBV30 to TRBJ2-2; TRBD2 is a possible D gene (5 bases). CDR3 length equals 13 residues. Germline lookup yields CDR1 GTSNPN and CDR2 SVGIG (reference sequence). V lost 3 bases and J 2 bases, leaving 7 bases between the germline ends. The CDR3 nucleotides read TGTGCCTGGAGAGAGGGCAACACCGGGGAGCTGTTTTTT. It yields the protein CAWREGNTGELFF.

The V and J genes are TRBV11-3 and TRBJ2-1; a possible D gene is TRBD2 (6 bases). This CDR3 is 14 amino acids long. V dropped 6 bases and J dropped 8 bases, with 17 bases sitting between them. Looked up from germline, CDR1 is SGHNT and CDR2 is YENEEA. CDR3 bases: TGTGCCAGCAGTGCGGGACGGTCCTCGGATGAGCAGTTCTTC. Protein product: CASSAGRSSDEQFF.

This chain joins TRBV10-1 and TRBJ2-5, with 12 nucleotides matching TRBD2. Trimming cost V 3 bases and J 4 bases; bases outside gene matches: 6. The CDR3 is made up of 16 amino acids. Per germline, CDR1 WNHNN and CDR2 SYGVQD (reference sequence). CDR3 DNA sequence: TGCGCCAGCAGTGATTTGACTAGCGGGAGTGGAGAGACCCAGTACTTC. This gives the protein CASSDLTSGSGETQYF.

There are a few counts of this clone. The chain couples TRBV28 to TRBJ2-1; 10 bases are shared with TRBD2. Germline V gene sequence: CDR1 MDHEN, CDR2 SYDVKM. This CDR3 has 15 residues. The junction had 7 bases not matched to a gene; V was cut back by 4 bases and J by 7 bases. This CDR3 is CASSSPAGGPNEQFF. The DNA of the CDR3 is TGTGCCAGCAGTTCCCCAGCGGGAGGGCCAAATGAGCAGTTCTTC. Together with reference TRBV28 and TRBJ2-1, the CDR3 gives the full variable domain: DVKVTQSSRYLVKRTGEKVFLECVQDMDHENMFWYRQDPGLGLRLIYFSYDVKMKEKGDIPEGYSVSREKKERFSLILESASTNQTSMYLCASSSPAGGPNEQFFGPGTRLTVL.

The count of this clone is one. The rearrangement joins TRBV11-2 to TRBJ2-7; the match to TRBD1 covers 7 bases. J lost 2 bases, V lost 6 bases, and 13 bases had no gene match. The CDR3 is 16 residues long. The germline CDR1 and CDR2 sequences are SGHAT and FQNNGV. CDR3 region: CASSPIQRQGAYEQYF. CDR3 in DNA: TGTGCCAGCAGTCCCATCCAGCGGCAGGGGGCCTACGAGCAGTACTTC.

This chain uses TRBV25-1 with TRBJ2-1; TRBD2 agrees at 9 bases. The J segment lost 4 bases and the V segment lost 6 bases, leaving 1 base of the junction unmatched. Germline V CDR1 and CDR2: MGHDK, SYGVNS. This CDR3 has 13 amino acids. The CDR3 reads CASRAGGYNEQFF. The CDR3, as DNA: TGTGCCAGCAGAGCGGGGGGATACAATGAGCAGTTCTTC.

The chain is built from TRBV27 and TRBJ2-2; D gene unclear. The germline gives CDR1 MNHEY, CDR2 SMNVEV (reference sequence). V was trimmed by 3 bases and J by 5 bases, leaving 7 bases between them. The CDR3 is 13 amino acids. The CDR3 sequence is CASSFFGTGELFF. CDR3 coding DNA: TGTGCCAGCAGTTTTTTCGGGACCGGGGAGCTGTTTTTT.

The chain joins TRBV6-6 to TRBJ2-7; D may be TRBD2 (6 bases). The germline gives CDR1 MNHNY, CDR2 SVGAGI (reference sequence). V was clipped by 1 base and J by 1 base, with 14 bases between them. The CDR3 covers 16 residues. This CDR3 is CASSYLTGAESYEQYF. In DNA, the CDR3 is TGTGCCAGCAGTTACTTGACGGGAGCCGAATCCTACGAGCAGTACTTC.

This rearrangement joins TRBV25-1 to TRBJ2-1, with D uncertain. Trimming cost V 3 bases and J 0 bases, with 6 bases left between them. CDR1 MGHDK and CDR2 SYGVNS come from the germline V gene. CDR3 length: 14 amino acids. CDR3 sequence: CASSDSSSYNEQFF. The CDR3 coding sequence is TGTGCCAGCAGTGATTCGAGCTCCTACAATGAGCAGTTCTTC.

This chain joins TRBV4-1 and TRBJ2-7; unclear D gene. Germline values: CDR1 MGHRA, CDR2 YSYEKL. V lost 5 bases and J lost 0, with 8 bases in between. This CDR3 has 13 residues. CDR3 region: CASSYDSSYEQYF. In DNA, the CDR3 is TGCGCCAGCAGCTACGATAGCTCCTACGAGCAGTACTTC.

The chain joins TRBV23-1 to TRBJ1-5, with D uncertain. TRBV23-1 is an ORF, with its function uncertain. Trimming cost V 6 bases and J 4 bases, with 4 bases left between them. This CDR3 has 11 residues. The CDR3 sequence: CASSGNQPQHF. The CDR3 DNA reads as TGCGCCAGCAGCGGGAATCAGCCCCAGCATTTT.